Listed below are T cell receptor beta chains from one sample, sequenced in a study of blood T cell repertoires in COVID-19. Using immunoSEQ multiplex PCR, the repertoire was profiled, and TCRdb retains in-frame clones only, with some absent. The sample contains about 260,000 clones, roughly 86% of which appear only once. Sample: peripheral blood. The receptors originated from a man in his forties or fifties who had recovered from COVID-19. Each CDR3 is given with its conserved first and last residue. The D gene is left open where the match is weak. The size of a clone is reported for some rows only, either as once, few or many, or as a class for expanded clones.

CASNRGQGESYGYTF,TGTGCCAGCAACCGGGGACAGGGGGAATCCTATGGCTACACCTTC,NA,TRBV6-5,TRBJ1-2,TRBD1
CASSLTGENYGYTF,TGCGCCAGCAGCTTGACAGGGGAAAACTATGGCTACACCTTC,NA,TRBV5-1,TRBJ1-2,TRBD1
CASSLMADYSPLHF,TGTGCCAGCAGCTTAATGGCGGATTATTCACCCCTCCACTTT,NA,TRBV7-2,TRBJ1-6,NA
CASLPRTNTGELFF,TGCGCCAGCTTACCGCGAACGAACACCGGGGAGCTGTTTTTT,NA,TRBV10-1,TRBJ2-2,NA
CASSLKAGQQGGNTIYF,TGCGCCAGCAGCTTGAAGGCGGGACAGCAAGGTGGAAACACCATATATTTT,NA,TRBV5-1,TRBJ1-3,TRBD1
CSASWAGKGSYEQYF,TGCAGTGCTAGTTGGGCAGGGAAGGGATCCTACGAGCAGTACTTC,NA,TRBV20-1,TRBJ2-7,NA
CASTSGTSRNYEQYF,TGTGCCAGCACGAGCGGGACTAGCAGAAACTACGAGCAGTACTTC,NA,TRBV6-5,TRBJ2-7,TRBD2
CASSLTGNEQYF,TGTGCCAGCAGTTTGACAGGGAACGAGCAGTACTTC,many,TRBV12-3/TRBV12-4,TRBJ2-7,TRBD1
CASSLGQGSRDTQYF,TGTGCCAGCAGCTTAGGGCAAGGATCGAGGGATACGCAGTATTTT,NA,TRBV7-6,TRBJ2-3,NA
CASSMSTGGGSPLHF,TGTGCCAGCAGCATGTCTACAGGGGGGGGTTCACCCCTCCACTTT,NA,TRBV13,TRBJ1-6,TRBD1
CASSLAREPTDTQYF,TGTGCCAGCAGCTTAGCCAGGGAACCCACAGATACGCAGTATTTT,NA,TRBV7-9,TRBJ2-3,NA
CASSPTTGDTEAFF,TGTGCCAGCTCACCAACGACAGGGGACACTGAAGCTTTCTTT,once,TRBV18,TRBJ1-1,TRBD1
CASSFGASDTQYF,TGTGCCAGCAGCTTTGGGGCATCAGATACGCAGTATTTT,NA,TRBV7-8,TRBJ2-3,NA
CASSLAAGANEQFF,TGTGCCAGCAGCTTAGCCGCAGGGGCGAATGAGCAGTTCTTC,few,TRBV7-2,TRBJ2-1,NA
CASGTGAQVADTQYF,TGTGCTAGTGGTACGGGAGCCCAAGTGGCAGATACGCAGTATTTT,NA,TRBV12-5,TRBJ2-3,NA
CASSPGDDGYGYTF,TGTGCCAGCAGCCCGGGGGATGACGGCTATGGCTACACCTTC,few,TRBV9,TRBJ1-2,NA
CASSDKVPGRAGSADTQYF,TGTGCCAGCAGTGATAAGGTTCCGGGGAGGGCCGGTTCCGCAGATACGCAGTATTTT,once,TRBV2,TRBJ2-3,TRBD2
CASHSLTIAGVVGELFF,TGTGCCAGCCATTCCCTCACAATAGCGGGAGTCGTCGGGGAGCTGTTTTTT,NA,TRBV27,TRBJ2-2,TRBD2
CASSRGTSGFSYNEQFF,TGTGCCAGCTCACGCGGGACTAGCGGTTTCTCCTACAATGAGCAGTTCTTC,NA,TRBV18,TRBJ2-1,TRBD2
CATSGTGGEECLTTEAFF,TGTGCCACCAGTGGCACAGGGGGAGAGGAATGTTTGACCACTGAAGCTTTCTTT,NA,TRBV24-1,TRBJ1-1,TRBD1
CASSPVTGELFF,TGTGCCAGCAGCCCAGTCACCGGGGAGCTGTTTTTT,NA,TRBV3-1/TRBV3-2,TRBJ2-2,NA
CASSIWPTDTQYF,TGTGCCAGTAGTATATGGCCCACAGATACGCAGTATTTT,NA,TRBV19,TRBJ2-3,NA
CASSSSGAPYNEQFF,TGTGCCAGCAGCTCTAGCGGGGCTCCCTACAATGAGCAGTTCTTC,NA,TRBV27,TRBJ2-1,TRBD2
CASSLGRGQEKLFF,TGTGCCAGCAGCTTGGGCAGGGGCCAGGAAAAACTGTTTTTT,once,TRBV5-4,TRBJ1-4,NA
CASSRRTGAYEQYF,TGTGCCAGCAGTAGAAGGACAGGGGCCTACGAGCAGTACTTC,NA,TRBV28,TRBJ2-7,TRBD1